What follows are 29 T cell receptor beta chains derived from one specimen sequenced in a study of blood T cell repertoires in COVID-19. The assay was immunoSEQ multiplex PCR, and TCRdb's table has in-frame clones only and misses some. The sample comprises 140,000 to 150,000 clones, 85% to 90% of which are singletons, and around 1.3% rests with the top ten. Source material: PBMCs or T cells enriched from blood (not recorded which). Source of these receptors: a woman in her 30s with acute COVID-19.

This chain connects TRBV9 to TRBJ2-2, with TRBD1 matching over 7 bases. Germline lookup yields CDR1 SGDLS and CDR2 YYNGEE. J gave up 0 bases and V 3 bases, and 11 bases lay outside the gene matches. The CDR3 has 18 amino acids. CDR3 protein: CASSARNRDRANTGELFF. As DNA, the CDR3 is TGTGCCAGCAGCGCAAGGAACCGGGACAGAGCGAACACCGGGGAGCTGTTTTTT.

The rearrangement joins TRBV9 to TRBJ2-5; D may be TRBD1 (6 bases). Trimming removed 4 bases from V and 4 bases from J, with 14 bases in between. The CDR3 has 14 amino acids. Germline CDR1 reads SGDLS; CDR2 reads YYNGEE. DNA of the CDR3: TGTGCCAGCAGCCCAGGACAGTTCGTAGAGACCCAGTACTTC. Encoded protein: CASSPGQFVETQYF.

The chain carries TRBV27 and TRBJ1-5, with D tentatively TRBD1 (6 bases). The V end lost 2 bases, the J end lost 5 bases, and 10 bases lay between the germline ends. Germline V lookup: CDR1 MNHEY, CDR2 SMNVEV (reference sequence). The length of the CDR3 is 14 residues. Here the CDR3 DNA reads TGTGCCAGCAGTTTAAAGTACAGGGATCAGCCCCAGCATTTT. This encodes CASSLKYRDQPQHF.

This clone appeared a few times. This sequence joins TRBV2 and TRBJ2-5; 7 bases line up with TRBD1. There are 16 residues in the CDR3. Germline lookup yields CDR1 SNHLY and CDR2 FYNNEI. J gave up 5 bases and V 6 bases, and 15 bases lay outside the gene matches. The DNA for the CDR3 is TGTGCCAGCAGACCGACGACAGGGCCCCGTGGGGAGACCCAGTACTTC. Residues: CASRPTTGPRGETQYF. The full variable domain, completed using reference TRBV2 and TRBJ2-5, is EPEVTQTPSHQVTQMGQEVILRCVPISNHLYFYWYRQILGQKVEFLVSFYNNEISEKSEIFDDQFSVERPDGSNFTLKIRSTKLEDSAMYFCASRPTTGPRGETQYFGPGTRLLVL.

This clone turned up a few times. V is TRBV7-2 and J is TRBJ1-1; no clear D. V dropped 3 bases and J dropped 4 bases, with 9 bases sitting between them. The germline V gene has CDR1 SGHTA and CDR2 FQGNSA. CDR3 length: 13 amino acids. For the CDR3, the DNA is TGTGCCAGCAGCTTCGTCAGTGGCACTGAAGCTTTCTTT. Encoded protein: CASSFVSGTEAFF.

This rearrangement joins TRBV11-3 to TRBJ2-3; 9 bases map to TRBD1. The CDR3 consists of 15 residues. Germline CDR1 is SGHNT and CDR2 is YENEEA. The trim removed 4 bases at V and 0 bases at J, leaving 2 bases unmatched. The DNA for the CDR3 is TGTGCCAGCAGCTCCACAGGGGGCAGCACAGATACGCAGTATTTT. As protein: CASSSTGGSTDTQYF.

The chain carries TRBV7-2 and TRBJ2-3; perhaps TRBD2 as D (6 bases). The V gene's germline CDR1 is SGHTA and CDR2 FQGNSA. The CDR3 spans 15 residues. V shed 2 bases and J shed 4 bases, with 13 bases lying between them. The CDR3 nucleotides are TGTGCCAGCAGCTTACAGTCTAGCGTCGCAGATACGCAGTATTTT. This gives the protein CASSLQSSVADTQYF.

In DNA, the CDR3 is TGCGCCAGCAGTAGTACAGGGGGCACTGAAGCTTTCTTT. Translation gives CASSSTGGTEAFF. The chain employs TRBV5-1 and TRBJ1-1; TRBD1 aligns across 8 bases. Germline V gene lookup returns CDR1 SGHRS and CDR2 YFSETQ. The CDR3 covers 13 residues. V gave up 5 bases and J gave up 4 bases; unmatched junction bases: 4. Combining the CDR3 with reference TRBV5-1 and TRBJ1-1 gives the whole variable domain KAGVTQTPRYLIKTRGQQVTLSCSPISGHRSVSWYQQTPGQGLQFLFEYFSETQRNKGNFPGRFSGRQFSNSRSEMNVSTLELGDSALYLCASSSTGGTEAFFGQGTRLTVV.

This clone was seen a few times. The rearrangement uses TRBV10-3 and TRBJ2-7, with a possible D match to TRBD1 (6 bases). Between the trimmed V and J ends, which lost 8 bases and 3 bases, there was a span of 14 bases. The CDR3 is 13 amino acids. Germline V gene lookup returns CDR1 ENHRY and CDR2 SYGVKD. Here the CDR3 DNA reads TGTGCCATCGGGACAAGCCTGGTCTACGAGCAGTACTTC. Translated: CAIGTSLVYEQYF.

The chain joins TRBV11-2 to TRBJ2-3, with TRBD2 identical over 11 bases. Germline V lookup: CDR1 SGHAT, CDR2 FQNNGV. J gave up 6 bases and V 4 bases, and 12 bases lay outside the gene matches. CDR3 length: 17 residues. The CDR3 here is CASSSGWLVAGGDTQYF. The CDR3 DNA reads TGTGCCAGCAGCTCAGGGTGGTTAGTAGCGGGAGGGGATACGCAGTATTTT.

V usage is TRBV18 and J usage is TRBJ2-7; 8 nucleotides match TRBD2. From germline, CDR1 is KGHSH and CDR2 LQKENI. J lost 2 bases, V lost 0 bases, and 3 bases had no gene match. CDR3 length: 15 residues. The CDR3 loop is CASSPPSGITYEQYF. CDR3 nucleotide sequence: TGTGCCAGCTCACCACCTAGCGGGATCACCTACGAGCAGTACTTC.

The chain recombines TRBV4-3 with TRBJ1-6; TRBD1 is a possible D gene (5 bases). The CDR3 totals 13 residues. The germline V gene encodes CDR1 LGHNA and CDR2 YSLEER. Trimming stripped 0 bases from V and 10 bases from J, with 7 bases between. This CDR3 is CASSQDRVSPLHF. CDR3 sequence (DNA): TGCGCCAGCAGCCAAGACAGGGTCTCACCCCTCCACTTT.

This chain uses TRBV10-3 with TRBJ1-2, with D tentatively TRBD1 (5 bases). Germline V gene sequence: CDR1 ENHRY, CDR2 SYGVKD. V was shortened by 3 bases and J by 1 base, with 9 bases between the two germline ends. CDR3 size: 14 residues. CDR3 sequence reads: CAISDRQSNYGYTF. Here the CDR3 DNA reads TGTGCCATCAGTGATAGACAGAGTAACTATGGCTACACCTTC.

The chain couples TRBV25-1 to TRBJ1-1; 7 bases map to TRBD1. The CDR3 contains 13 residues. Germline assignment: CDR1 MGHDK and CDR2 SYGVNS. The junction had 2 bases not matched to a gene; V was cut back by 6 bases and J by 1 base. The CDR3 DNA reads TGTGCCAGCAGAGGGACAGCGAACACTGAAGCTTTCTTT. It is translated as CASRGTANTEAFF.

The chain recombines TRBV7-2 with TRBJ2-3; 9 bases map to TRBD2. Trimming cost V 5 bases and J 5 bases; bases outside gene matches: 11. This CDR3 is built from 16 residues. Germline CDR1 reads SGHTA; CDR2 reads FQGNSA. For the CDR3, the DNA is TGTGCCAGCAGCCCTTCTACCCTAGCGGGAAAAGATACGCAGTATTTT. Translating it yields CASSPSTLAGKDTQYF. Looking up the rest from reference TRBV7-2 and TRBJ2-3 gives the full variable domain: GAGVSQSPSNKVTEKGKDVELRCDPISGHTALYWYRQSLGQGLEFLIYFQGNSAPDKSGLPSDRFSAERTGGSVSTLTIQRTQQEDSAVYLCASSPSTLAGKDTQYFGPGTRLTVL.

This clone was counted once. The chain carries TRBV7-8 and TRBJ1-2; D ambiguous. The germline V gene encodes CDR1 SGHVS and CDR2 FQNEAQ. The ends were cut back, 1 base at V and 4 bases at J, with 10 bases in the middle. The CDR3 is 14 amino acids. The CDR3 loop reads CASSLGSASYGYTF. In nucleotides, the CDR3 is TGTGCCAGCAGCTTAGGTAGCGCCAGCTATGGCTACACCTTC.

The chain couples TRBV10-3 to TRBJ1-1, with a tentative D call TRBD1 (5 bases). The CDR3 loop spans 13 amino acids. Germline V gives CDR1 ENHRY, CDR2 SYGVKD. Trimming shortened V by 10 bases and J by 0 bases, and 12 bases separated the two germline ends. The CDR3 DNA reads TGTGCCAGCACAGACAGTTTGAACACTGAAGCTTTCTTT. It codes for CASTDSLNTEAFF.

The table lists this clone with a count of one. The chain links TRBV6-5 to TRBJ2-5, with D unresolved. Trimming removed 5 bases at V and 5 bases at J, with 18 bases between. From germline, CDR1 is MNHEY and CDR2 SVGAGI. The CDR3 has 15 residues. Here the CDR3 reads CASSQTWVLGETQYF. The CDR3 DNA reads as TGTGCCAGCAGTCAGACTTGGGTTCTCGGGGAGACCCAGTACTTC.

This clone was detected only once. The genes are TRBV7-2 and TRBJ2-7, with TRBD1 as a possible D gene (6 bases). V was shortened by 5 bases and J by 2 bases, with 16 bases between the two germline ends. There are 15 residues in the CDR3. Germline loops: CDR1 SGHTA, CDR2 FQGNSA. The CDR3 bases are TGTGCCAGCAGCCTCTCACCACAGGGCCCCTACGAGCAGTACTTC. It is translated as CASSLSPQGPYEQYF.

The rearrangement joins TRBV14 to TRBJ2-7; a weak D match, TRBD2 (5 bases). In germline, CDR1 is SGHDN, CDR2 FVKESK. V was pared by 1 base and J by 2 bases, with 9 bases between. This CDR3 spans 14 amino acids. The CDR3 here is CASSQVDGAYEQYF. The CDR3 DNA follows: TGTGCCAGCAGCCAAGTCGACGGGGCCTACGAGCAGTACTTC.

V and J are TRBV30 and TRBJ2-3; 11 nucleotides match TRBD1. The length of the CDR3 is 16 residues. V dropped 2 bases and J dropped 5; count of bases not matched to a gene: 9. CDR1 and CDR2 (germline): GTSNPN, SVGIG (reference sequence). This CDR3 is CAWSIPGQGAEDTQYF. The DNA for the CDR3 is TGTGCCTGGAGTATCCCCGGACAGGGGGCCGAAGATACGCAGTATTTT.

The chain joins TRBV2 to TRBJ2-7, with D tentatively TRBD1 (5 bases). V was pared by 8 bases and J by 0 bases, with 14 bases between. The germline CDR1 and CDR2 sequences are SNHLY and FYNNEI. The CDR3 runs 14 residues. The CDR3 protein is CASGPGINSYEQYF. CDR3 DNA: TGTGCCAGCGGGCCAGGGATCAACTCCTACGAGCAGTACTTC.

The chain is built from TRBV21-1 and TRBJ1-2; the table gives TRBD1 as D, unverified against the DNA. TRBV21-1 is a pseudogene segment. CDR3 length: 15 residues. The CDR3 DNA follows: TGTGCCAGCAGCAAAAACGCCCCGGCAGGGTGCGGCTACACCTTC. Encoded protein: CASSKNAPAGCGYTF.

This clone appeared a single time. V usage is TRBV21-1 and J usage is TRBJ2-1; the table's D call of TRBD2 was not tested on the DNA. TRBV21-1 is classified as a pseudogene. The CDR3 runs 15 residues. CDR3 region: CASSLDQNWVNEQFF. CDR3 nucleotides: TGTGCCAGCAGCCTAGATCAAAATTGGGTCAATGAGCAGTTCTTC.

The genes are TRBV9 and TRBJ2-1; D is undetermined. The CDR3 has 14 residues. Germline V gene lookup returns CDR1 SGDLS and CDR2 YYNGEE. Trimming stripped 0 bases from V and 6 bases from J, with 10 bases between. The CDR3 is CASSVGNGVNEQFF. Here the CDR3 DNA reads TGTGCCAGCAGCGTAGGCAATGGAGTCAATGAGCAGTTCTTC.

The J gene is TRBJ1-2, the V gene TRBV30, with 9 bases aligning to TRBD1. This CDR3 region has 13 residues. V lost 5 bases, J lost 10 bases, and 11 bases stayed unmatched. Germline-derived CDR1 and CDR2 are GTSNPN and SVGIG (reference sequence). CDR3 nucleotides: TGTGCCTGGGCAAAATGGACAGGGGACCCCTACACCTTC. It codes for CAWAKWTGDPYTF.

This clone was detected only a few times. The chain carries TRBV3-1 (or the pseudogene TRBV3-2) and TRBJ1-1, with a tentative D call TRBD1 (5 bases). Germline assignment: CDR1 LGHDT and CDR2 YNNKEL (reference sequence). Trimming pared 6 bases from V and 4 bases from J, leaving 15 bases between. CDR3 length equals 14 residues. CDR3 coding DNA: TGTGCCAGCAGTCTTTCAGGGCGGGGCACTGAAGCTTTCTTT. Translating gives CASSLSGRGTEAFF.

The V and J genes are TRBV13 and TRBJ2-3, with TRBD2 matching 11 bases. The germline V gene has CDR1 PRHDT and CDR2 FYEKMQ (reference sequence). Trimming at V came to 3 bases and at J to 4 bases, leaving 6 bases not matched to a gene. The CDR3 is 16 amino acids. CDR3 bases: TGTGCCAGCAGCTTGAGGACTAGCGGGTCTCCAGATACGCAGTATTTT. Translating it yields CASSLRTSGSPDTQYF.

V is TRBV12-2 and J is TRBJ2-7; TRBD2, the D gene given by the table, was not confirmed from the DNA. TRBV12-2 is assigned pseudogene status. The CDR3 sequence is 14 residues long. The chain's CDR3 is CASRSPGTWWEQYF. The CDR3 DNA reads TGTGCAAGTCGCTCTCCGGGAACCTGGTGGGAGCAGTACTTC.